The clone carrying this T cell receptor beta chain occurred many times. This sample stems from a study of human T cells and chemical hapten exposure. The sample's time point: pre-sensitization, week 0. As to treatment: therapeutic diphenylcyclopropenone sensitization with weekly scalp DPC. Germline loops: CDR1 DFQATT, CDR2 SNEGSKA (reference sequence). V was cut by 4 bases and J by 8 bases, with 11 bases left in between. This CDR3 contains 11 residues. TCRdb itself ran the RACE reads through MiXCR, one entry per CDR3 protein. The sample records tens of thousands of distinct CDR3 sequences, 9.6% being singletons.

The sequencing here drew on whole blood, taken in connection with sensitization to the hapten diphenylcyclopropenone (DPC). The sequence came from a woman between 40 and 55 years old with alopecia areata. Some clones in this sample may be carry-over from other donors' samples. V is TRBV20-1 and J is TRBJ1-2; D ambiguous. In DNA form, the CDR3 reads TGCAGTGCTACGGTCCCCCGGGGCTACACCTTC. Its protein product is CSATVPRGYTF.